Each of the 27 T cell receptor beta chains below was sequenced from the same sample in a study of blood T cell repertoires in COVID-19. TCRdb keeps only in-frame clones here, not all; method: immunoSEQ multiplex PCR. The profile shows hundreds of thousands of clones, approximately 85% of them singletons. The source material was peripheral blood. The receptors derive from a human donor in a cohort sampled during active COVID-19.

The chain uses TRBV7-9 and TRBJ2-6; tentatively, D is TRBD1 (7 bases). The V and J ends lost 5 bases and 2 bases respectively, with 19 bases between them. Germline CDR1 SEHNR, CDR2 FQNEAQ (reference sequence). The CDR3 loop spans 18 amino acids. The CDR3 reads CASSQSPGGTAGANVLTF. Here the CDR3 DNA reads TGTGCCAGCAGCCAGAGCCCAGGGGGGACTGCTGGGGCCAACGTCCTGACTTTC.

A note on this clone: A junction end diverges from the germline sequence, so it may reflect a read error. This rearrangement joins TRBV7-9 to TRBJ2-2; 8 bases map to TRBD1. Germline V lookup: CDR1 SEHNR, CDR2 FQNEAQ (reference sequence). The CDR3 sequence is 14 residues long. In DNA form, the CDR3 reads TGTGCCGGCAGTACAGGGGGTTCCATCGGGGAGCTGTTTTTT. This sequence encodes CAGSTGGSIGELFF. The variable domain in full, with the rest retrieved from reference TRBV7-9 and TRBJ2-2, is DTGVSQNPRHKITKRGQNVTFRCDPISEHNRLYWYRQTLGQGPEFLTYFQNEAQLEKSRLLSDRFSAERPKGSFSTLEIQRTEQGDSAMYLCAGSTGGSIGELFFGEGSRLTVL.

The V and J genes are TRBV5-4 and TRBJ1-2; tentatively, D is TRBD1 (5 bases). The CDR3 is 15 amino acids. V lost 1 base and J lost 7, with 17 bases in between. The germline V gene encodes CDR1 SGHNT and CDR2 YYREEE (reference sequence). CDR3: CASSLSQGWSGGYTF. The CDR3, as DNA: TGTGCCAGCAGCTTGTCGCAGGGTTGGTCTGGTGGCTACACCTTC.

The chain's CDR3 is CASSLLLGQGSLRSKEPQHF. The DNA for the CDR3 is TGTGCCAGCAGTCTTCTATTAGGACAGGGGTCCTTAAGGTCAAAGGAGCCCCAGCATTTT. V and J are TRBV28 and TRBJ1-5, with 9 bases that match TRBD1. Germline CDR1 and CDR2: MDHEN and SYDVKM. Germline trimming cut 5 bases from V and 8 bases from J; bases unmatched to any gene: 25. CDR3 length: 20 amino acids.

The V call is TRBV5-8, the J call TRBJ2-5, with D unclear. The CDR3 has 14 residues. Trimming took off 1 base at V and 3 bases at J, with 10 bases between the two ends. CDR1 and CDR2 (germline): SGHTS, YDEGEE. The CDR3 DNA reads TGTGCCAGCAGCTTGATTACAGTGAAAGAGACCCAGTACTTC. The encoded protein is CASSLITVKETQYF. Drawing the rest from reference TRBV5-8 and TRBJ2-5, the complete variable domain is EAGVTQSPTHLIKTRGQQATLRCSPISGHTSVYWYQQALGLGLQFLLWYDEGEERNRGNFPPRFSGRQFPNYSSELNVNALELEDSALYLCASSLITVKETQYFGPGTRLLVL.

The chain links TRBV4-1 to TRBJ1-1; D may be TRBD1 (5 bases). This CDR3 has 13 residues. Germline V lookup: CDR1 MGHRA, CDR2 YSYEKL. The V end was cut by 3 bases, the J end by 6 bases, with 11 bases between. The CDR3 protein is CASSQGQGAEAFF. Here the CDR3 DNA reads TGCGCCAGCAGCCAGGGGCAGGGCGCTGAAGCTTTCTTT.

The chain carries TRBV28 and TRBJ1-1; possibly TRBD1 for D (5 bases). Deletions cut 10 bases from V and 2 bases from J, with 11 bases between. The length of the CDR3 is 12 residues. Germline V lookup: CDR1 MDHEN, CDR2 SYDVKM. The CDR3 loop is CATGYGNTEAFF. The CDR3 coding sequence is TGTGCCACAGGGTACGGCAACACTGAAGCTTTCTTT.

The chain links TRBV2 to TRBJ2-1; 12 positions agree with TRBD1. Trimming at V came to 8 bases and at J to 7 bases, leaving 3 bases not matched to a gene. The CDR3 has 13 residues. The germline gives CDR1 SNHLY, CDR2 FYNNEI. The CDR3 DNA follows: TGTGCCAGCCCGGGACAGGGGGCAAATGAGCAGTTCTTC. Translation: CASPGQGANEQFF.

The gene calls are TRBV5-4 and TRBJ2-7; the match to TRBD2 covers 9 bases. Germline-derived CDR1 and CDR2 are SGHNT and YYREEE (reference sequence). Trimming at V came to 1 base and at J to 6 bases, leaving 5 bases not matched to a gene. The CDR3 totals 14 residues. Here the CDR3 DNA reads TGTGCCAGCAGCTTGAAACTAGCGGGTTCCGAGCAGTACTTC. Protein product: CASSLKLAGSEQYF.

CDR3 sequence reads: CASTTGREQYF. Here the CDR3 DNA reads TGTGCCAGCACTACAGGGAGAGAGCAGTACTTC. V is TRBV6-5 and J is TRBJ2-7; D possibly corresponds to TRBD1 (6 bases). V lost 7 bases and J lost 7, with 11 bases in between. CDR1 is MNHEY, CDR2 SVGAGI, per germline. This CDR3 spans 11 amino acids.

The chain has TRBV5-4 and TRBJ2-3, with 9 bases identical to TRBD2. Germline CDR1 SGHNT, CDR2 YYREEE (reference sequence). The CDR3 totals 15 residues. V shed 3 bases, J shed 2 bases, and the junction held 4 bases outside the gene matches. CDR3 bases: TGTGCCAGCAGCTCTTTAGCGGGGGACACAGATACGCAGTATTTT. As protein: CASSSLAGDTDTQYF.

J is TRBJ1-6 and V is TRBV7-2; D might be TRBD1 (5 bases). V lost 1 base to trimming and J lost 5 bases, with 15 bases between them. The V gene's germline CDR1 is SGHTA and CDR2 FQGNSA. This CDR3 comprises 17 residues. Written as DNA, the CDR3 is TGTGCCAGCAGCTTAGGTGTTTGGGGCATGGATAATTCACCCCTCCACTTT. Protein: CASSLGVWGMDNSPLHF. The full variable domain, its missing parts supplied by reference TRBV7-2 and TRBJ1-6, is GAGVSQSPSNKVTEKGKDVELRCDPISGHTALYWYRQSLGQGLEFLIYFQGNSAPDKSGLPSDRFSAERTGGSVSTLTIQRTQQEDSAVYLCASSLGVWGMDNSPLHFGNGTRLTVT.

The V gene is TRBV4-1, the J gene TRBJ1-2, with a possible D match to TRBD1 (5 bases). The CDR3 sequence is 15 residues long. Trimming removed 1 base from V and 8 bases from J, with 17 bases in between. Germline CDR1 MGHRA, CDR2 YSYEKL. DNA of the CDR3: TGCGCCAGCAGCCAAGCGGGGGAGCTAACCTTAGGCTACACCTTC. It codes for CASSQAGELTLGYTF.

J is TRBJ2-3 and V is TRBV20-1, with 10 bases matching TRBD2. The CDR3 loop spans 15 amino acids. Germline values: CDR1 DFQATT, CDR2 SNEGSKA (reference sequence). V shed 3 bases and J 1 base; nucleotides not matched to a gene: 4. As DNA, the CDR3 is TGCAGTGCTAGTCCGAGCGGGGGGGGCACAGATACGCAGTATTTT. The encoded protein is CSASPSGGGTDTQYF.

The J gene is TRBJ1-1, the V gene TRBV4-3; 7 bases map to TRBD1. Germline lookup yields CDR1 LGHNA and CDR2 YSLEER. The CDR3 loop spans 16 amino acids. The V and J ends lost 1 base and 4 bases, in that order; junction bases with no gene match: 9. The DNA for the CDR3 is TGCGCCAGCAGCCAAGCCGGAGGGGGCTGGAGCACTGAAGCTTTCTTT. This translates into CASSQAGGGWSTEAFF.

The chain uses TRBV18 and TRBJ2-2, with D possibly TRBD2 on 6 matching bases. In germline, CDR1 is KGHSH, CDR2 LQKENI. The V gene lost 3 bases and the J gene lost 1 base, with 9 bases spanning the gap. The CDR3 runs to 15 residues. The CDR3 here is CASSPFGGNTGELFF. CDR3 sequence (DNA): TGTGCCAGCTCACCGTTCGGGGGGAACACCGGGGAGCTGTTTTTT.

CDR3 loop: CASSLGLAGIYEQYF. In nucleotides, the CDR3 is TGTGCCAGCAGCTTAGGGCTAGCGGGAATATACGAGCAGTACTTC. This chain uses TRBV7-8 with TRBJ2-7; 9 positions agree with TRBD2. The CDR3 totals 15 residues. Trimming cost V 1 base and J 4 bases; bases outside gene matches: 5. CDR1 is SGHVS and CDR2 is FQNEAQ in the germline V gene.

This clone showed up just once. The genes are TRBV4-3 and TRBJ1-2; D unresolved. Trimming shortened V by 0 bases and J by 0 bases, and 17 bases separated the two germline ends. Germline V gene data show CDR1 as LGHNA and CDR2 as YSLEER. The CDR3 is 18 residues long. CDR3 protein: CASSQENYLADSNYGYTF. CDR3 bases: TGCGCCAGCAGCCAAGAAAACTACCTCGCAGATTCTAACTATGGCTACACCTTC.

The chain employs TRBV6-2 or TRBV6-3 and TRBJ2-1; D remains ambiguous. This CDR3 has 14 residues. From germline, CDR1 is MNHEY and CDR2 SVGEGT. Trimming pared 0 bases from V and 4 bases from J, leaving 7 bases between. The CDR3 region is CASSYSPGYNEQFF. The CDR3 DNA reads as TGTGCCAGCAGTTACTCACCAGGTTACAATGAGCAGTTCTTC.

This chain connects TRBV30 to TRBJ1-5; 10 bases are shared with TRBD1. V trimming: 0 bases; J trimming: 4 bases; junction bases outside the gene matches: 3. The CDR3 runs 15 residues. Germline assignment: CDR1 GTSNPN and CDR2 SVGIG (reference sequence). The CDR3 DNA reads TGTGCCTGGAGTGTAGGGGGACAGGGGAATCAGCCCCAGCATTTT. Protein product: CAWSVGGQGNQPQHF.

The gene calls are TRBV10-1 and TRBJ2-7, with unresolved D. The V end lost 2 bases, the J end lost 6 bases, and 11 bases lay between the germline ends. From germline, CDR1 is WNHNN and CDR2 SYGVQD (reference sequence). This CDR3 has 13 residues. This CDR3 reads CASSEVQNREQYF. The CDR3, as DNA: TGCGCCAGCAGTGAGGTTCAGAATCGCGAGCAGTACTTC.

The J gene is TRBJ2-2, the V gene TRBV24-1; unclear D gene. V lost 7 bases to trimming and J lost 5 bases, with 13 bases between them. This CDR3 is built from 14 residues. Germline V gene data show CDR1 as KGHDR and CDR2 as SFDVKD. The CDR3 here is CATSSQQQTGELFF. The CDR3 region has the DNA TGTGCCACCAGCTCCCAACAGCAGACCGGGGAGCTGTTTTTT.

The rearrangement links TRBV4-1 to TRBJ2-7, with D uncertain. There are 15 residues in the CDR3. Germline V lookup: CDR1 MGHRA, CDR2 YSYEKL. Trimming pared 1 base from V and 2 bases from J, leaving 12 bases between. The DNA for the CDR3 is TGCGCCAGCAGCCAAGGGCCCCGTCCCCCCTACGAGCAGTACTTC. It yields the protein CASSQGPRPPYEQYF.

The V gene is TRBV1, the J gene TRBJ2-1; the listed D gene, TRBD2, was not tested against the DNA. TRBV1 is labeled a pseudogene. The CDR3 length is 19 residues. CDR3 region: CTSIGSERLAGAGYNEQFF. The CDR3, as DNA: TGCACCAGCATCGGAAGTGAGAGACTAGCGGGAGCGGGATACAATGAGCAGTTCTTC.

The gene calls are TRBV4-3 and TRBJ2-5; 9 bases match TRBD1. Per the germline V gene, CDR1 is LGHNA and CDR2 is YSLEER. Unmatched junction bases numbered 2, after V lost 0 bases and J lost 3 bases. This CDR3 contains 15 residues. CDR3 region: CASSQDRTGEETQYF. The CDR3 nucleotides are TGCGCCAGCAGCCAAGATCGGACAGGGGAAGAGACCCAGTACTTC.

The genes are TRBV4-2 and TRBJ2-7; 11 bases align to TRBD2. J was trimmed by 0 bases and V by 4 bases; bases with no gene match: 5. CDR3 size: 16 residues. Germline V lookup: CDR1 LGHNA, CDR2 YNFKEQ. CDR3 bases: TGTGCCAGCAGCCTGGGACTAGCGGCGAGCTCCTACGAGCAGTACTTC. Amino acid sequence: CASSLGLAASSYEQYF.

The gene calls are TRBV18 and TRBJ1-1; a possible D gene is TRBD1 (6 bases). The CDR3 totals 15 residues. The germline gives CDR1 KGHSH, CDR2 LQKENI. Trimming left V 4 bases short and J 1 base short, with 13 bases between. The CDR3 sequence: CASSLSTGQNTEAFF. The DNA for the CDR3 is TGTGCCAGCTCACTGTCGACAGGACAGAACACTGAAGCTTTCTTT.